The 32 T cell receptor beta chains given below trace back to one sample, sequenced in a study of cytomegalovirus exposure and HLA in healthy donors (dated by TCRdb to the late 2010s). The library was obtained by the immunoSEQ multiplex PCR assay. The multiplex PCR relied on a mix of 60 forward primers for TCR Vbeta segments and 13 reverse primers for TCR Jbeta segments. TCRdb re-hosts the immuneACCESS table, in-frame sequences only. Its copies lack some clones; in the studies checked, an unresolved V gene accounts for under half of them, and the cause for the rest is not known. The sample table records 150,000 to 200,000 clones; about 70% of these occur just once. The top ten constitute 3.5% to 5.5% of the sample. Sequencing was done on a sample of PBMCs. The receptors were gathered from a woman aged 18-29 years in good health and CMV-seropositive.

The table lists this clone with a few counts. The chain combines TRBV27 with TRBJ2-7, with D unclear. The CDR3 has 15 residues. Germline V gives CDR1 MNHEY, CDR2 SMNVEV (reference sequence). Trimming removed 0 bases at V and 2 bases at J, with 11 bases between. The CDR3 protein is CASSLSAGHTYEQYF. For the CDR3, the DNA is TGTGCCAGCAGTTTATCGGCAGGCCACACCTACGAGCAGTACTTC.

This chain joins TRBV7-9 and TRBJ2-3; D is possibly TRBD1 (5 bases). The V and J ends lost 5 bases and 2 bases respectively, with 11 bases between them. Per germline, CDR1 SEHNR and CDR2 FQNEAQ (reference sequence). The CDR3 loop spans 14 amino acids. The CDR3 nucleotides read TGTGCCAGCAGCCCAGGGCCCCACACAGATACGCAGTATTTT. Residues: CASSPGPHTDTQYF.

Here the CDR3 reads CAWSGGRRTQGNEQFF. The DNA of the CDR3 is TGTGCCTGGAGTGGGGGGCGGCGGACCCAGGGCAATGAGCAGTTCTTC. The chain recombines TRBV30 with TRBJ2-1; the D gene is possibly TRBD1 (6 bases). V was trimmed by 1 base and J by 6 bases, leaving 19 bases between them. Germline assignment: CDR1 GTSNPN and CDR2 SVGIG (reference sequence). The CDR3 sequence is 16 residues long. The full variable domain, rest sourced from reference TRBV30 and TRBJ2-1, is SQTIHQWPATLVQPVGSPLSLECTVEGTSNPNLYWYRQAAGRGLQLLFYSVGIGQISSEVPQNLSASRPQDRQFILSSKKLLLSDSGFYLCAWSGGRRTQGNEQFFGPGTRLTVL.

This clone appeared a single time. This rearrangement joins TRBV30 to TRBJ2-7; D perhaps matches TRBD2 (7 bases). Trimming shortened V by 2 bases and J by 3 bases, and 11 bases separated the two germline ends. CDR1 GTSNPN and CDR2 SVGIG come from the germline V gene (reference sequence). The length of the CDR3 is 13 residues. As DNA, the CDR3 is TGTGCCTGGAGTTGGGGGGGACACTACGAGCAGTACTTC. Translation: CAWSWGGHYEQYF. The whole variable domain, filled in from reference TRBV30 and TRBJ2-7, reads SQTIHQWPATLVQPVGSPLSLECTVEGTSNPNLYWYRQAAGRGLQLLFYSVGIGQISSEVPQNLSASRPQDRQFILSSKKLLLSDSGFYLCAWSWGGHYEQYFGPGTRLTVT.

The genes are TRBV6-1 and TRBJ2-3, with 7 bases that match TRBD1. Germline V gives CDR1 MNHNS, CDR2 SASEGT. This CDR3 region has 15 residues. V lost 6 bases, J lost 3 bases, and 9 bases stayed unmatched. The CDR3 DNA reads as TGTGCCAGCAGACTCCCTCCGACAGGGACAGATACGCAGTATTTT. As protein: CASRLPPTGTDTQYF.

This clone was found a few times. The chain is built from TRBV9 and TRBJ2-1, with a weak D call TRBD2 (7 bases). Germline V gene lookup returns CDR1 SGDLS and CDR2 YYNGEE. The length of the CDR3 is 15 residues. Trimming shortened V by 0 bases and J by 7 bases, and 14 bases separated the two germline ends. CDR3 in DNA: TGTGCCAGCAGCGTAGATGGGGGGGCCTGGAATGAGCAGTTCTTC. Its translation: CASSVDGGAWNEQFF.

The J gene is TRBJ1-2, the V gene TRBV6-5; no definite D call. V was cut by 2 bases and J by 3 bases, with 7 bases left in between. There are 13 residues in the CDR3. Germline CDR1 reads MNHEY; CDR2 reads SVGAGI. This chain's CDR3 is CASSYDTHYGYTF. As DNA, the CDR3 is TGTGCCAGCAGTTACGACACGCACTATGGCTACACCTTC.

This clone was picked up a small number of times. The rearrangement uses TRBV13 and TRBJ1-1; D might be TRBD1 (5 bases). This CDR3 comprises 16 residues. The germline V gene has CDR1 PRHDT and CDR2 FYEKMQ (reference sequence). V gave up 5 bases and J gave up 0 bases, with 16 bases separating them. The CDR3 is CASSPLGESMNTEAFF. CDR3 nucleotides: TGTGCCAGCAGCCCCTTAGGGGAATCCATGAACACTGAAGCTTTCTTT. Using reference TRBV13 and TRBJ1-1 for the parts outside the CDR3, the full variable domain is AAGVIQSPRHLIKEKRETATLKCYPIPRHDTVYWYQQGPGQDPQFLISFYEKMQSDKGSIPDRFSAQQFSDYHSELNMSSLELGDSALYFCASSPLGESMNTEAFFGQGTRLTVV.

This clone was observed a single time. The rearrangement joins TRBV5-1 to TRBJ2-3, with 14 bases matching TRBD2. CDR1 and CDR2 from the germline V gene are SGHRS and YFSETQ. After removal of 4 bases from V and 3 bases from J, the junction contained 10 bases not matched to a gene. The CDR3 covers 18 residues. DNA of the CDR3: TGCGCCAGCAGCCAGGGGACTAGCGGGAGCGTGGCGACAGATACGCAGTATTTT. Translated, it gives CASSQGTSGSVATDTQYF.

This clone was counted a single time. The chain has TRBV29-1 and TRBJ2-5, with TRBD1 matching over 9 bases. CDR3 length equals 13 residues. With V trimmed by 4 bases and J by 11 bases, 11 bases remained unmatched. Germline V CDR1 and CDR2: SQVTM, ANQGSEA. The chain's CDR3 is CSVAPGTGYRQYF. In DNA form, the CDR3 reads TGCAGCGTTGCCCCCGGGACAGGGTATAGGCAGTACTTC.

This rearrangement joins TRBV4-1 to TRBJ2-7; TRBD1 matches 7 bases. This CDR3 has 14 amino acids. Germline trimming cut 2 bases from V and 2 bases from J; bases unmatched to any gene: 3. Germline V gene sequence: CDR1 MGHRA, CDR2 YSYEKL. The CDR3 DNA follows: TGCGCCAGCAGCCAAACCGACAGGGCCTACGAGCAGTACTTC. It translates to CASSQTDRAYEQYF.

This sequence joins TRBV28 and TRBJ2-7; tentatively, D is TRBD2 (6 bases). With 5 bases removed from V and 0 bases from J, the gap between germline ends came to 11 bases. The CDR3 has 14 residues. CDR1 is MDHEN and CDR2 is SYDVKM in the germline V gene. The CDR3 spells CASSLLTSSYEQYF. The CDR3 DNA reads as TGTGCCAGCAGTCTGTTGACTAGCTCCTACGAGCAGTACTTC.

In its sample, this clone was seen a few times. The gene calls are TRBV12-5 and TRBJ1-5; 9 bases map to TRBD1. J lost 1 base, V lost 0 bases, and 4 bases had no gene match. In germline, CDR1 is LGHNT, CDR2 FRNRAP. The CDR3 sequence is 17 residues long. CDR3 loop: CASGLVRQGGSNQPQHF. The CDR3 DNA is TGTGCTAGTGGTTTGGTACGACAGGGGGGGAGCAATCAGCCCCAGCATTTT.

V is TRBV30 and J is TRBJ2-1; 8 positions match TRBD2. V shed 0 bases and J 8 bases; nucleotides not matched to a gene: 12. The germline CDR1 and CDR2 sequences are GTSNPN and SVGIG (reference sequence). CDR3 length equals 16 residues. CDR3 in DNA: TGTGCCTGGAGTGTACCTCACGGCGGGAGGAGGTATGAGCAGTTCTTC. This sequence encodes CAWSVPHGGRRYEQFF.

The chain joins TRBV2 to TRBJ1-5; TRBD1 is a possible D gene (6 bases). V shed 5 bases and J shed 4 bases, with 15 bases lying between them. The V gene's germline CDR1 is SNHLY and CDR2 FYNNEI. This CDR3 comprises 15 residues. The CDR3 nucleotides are TGTGCCAGCAGTTACGAACAGGGATTAAATCAGCCCCAGCATTTT. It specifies CASSYEQGLNQPQHF.

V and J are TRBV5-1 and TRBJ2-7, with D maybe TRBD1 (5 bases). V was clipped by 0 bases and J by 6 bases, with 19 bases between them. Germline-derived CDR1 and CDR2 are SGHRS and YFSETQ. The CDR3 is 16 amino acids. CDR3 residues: CASSLEVGSTAGEQYF. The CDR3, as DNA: TGCGCCAGCAGCTTGGAAGTAGGGTCGACAGCCGGCGAGCAGTACTTC.

Written as DNA, the CDR3 is TGTGCCAGCAGTTTACCTTCGAGGCGTGAAAAACTGTTTTTT. Translation gives CASSLPSRREKLFF. The chain combines TRBV28 with TRBJ1-4; the D is unclear. Trimming took 2 bases from V and 7 from J, leaving 11 bases between them. CDR3 length equals 14 residues. Germline V CDR1 and CDR2: MDHEN, SYDVKM.

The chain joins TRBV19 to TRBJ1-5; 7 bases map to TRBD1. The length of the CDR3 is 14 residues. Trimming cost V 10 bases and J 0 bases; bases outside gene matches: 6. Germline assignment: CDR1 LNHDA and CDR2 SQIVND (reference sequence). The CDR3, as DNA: TGTGCCATCCAGGACAGGAATAGCAATCAGCCCCAGCATTTT. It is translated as CAIQDRNSNQPQHF.

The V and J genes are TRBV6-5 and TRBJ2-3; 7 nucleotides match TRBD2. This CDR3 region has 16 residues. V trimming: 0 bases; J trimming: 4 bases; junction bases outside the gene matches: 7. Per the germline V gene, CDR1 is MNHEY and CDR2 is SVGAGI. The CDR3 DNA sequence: TGTGCCAGCAGTTACTCGCGGGATGGGGGGGCAGATACGCAGTATTTT. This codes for CASSYSRDGGADTQYF.

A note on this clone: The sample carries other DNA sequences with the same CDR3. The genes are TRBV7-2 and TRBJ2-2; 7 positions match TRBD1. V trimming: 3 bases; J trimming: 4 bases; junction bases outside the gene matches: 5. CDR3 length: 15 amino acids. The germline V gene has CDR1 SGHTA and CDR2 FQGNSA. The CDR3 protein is CASSFFSGGTGELFF. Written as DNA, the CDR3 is TGTGCCAGCAGCTTCTTTTCAGGGGGCACCGGGGAGCTGTTTTTT.

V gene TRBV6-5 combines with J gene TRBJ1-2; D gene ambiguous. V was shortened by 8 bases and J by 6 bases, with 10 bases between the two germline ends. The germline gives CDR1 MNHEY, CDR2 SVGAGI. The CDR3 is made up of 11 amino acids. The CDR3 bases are TGTGCCAGCGGCTCCACGAATGGCTACACCTTC. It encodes CASGSTNGYTF.

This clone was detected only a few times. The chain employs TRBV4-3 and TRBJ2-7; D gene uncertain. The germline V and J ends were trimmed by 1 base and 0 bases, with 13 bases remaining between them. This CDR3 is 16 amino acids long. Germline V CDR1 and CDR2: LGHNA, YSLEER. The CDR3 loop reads CASSQGFGDSSYEQYF. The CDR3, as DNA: TGCGCCAGCAGCCAAGGGTTTGGTGACTCCTCCTACGAGCAGTACTTC.

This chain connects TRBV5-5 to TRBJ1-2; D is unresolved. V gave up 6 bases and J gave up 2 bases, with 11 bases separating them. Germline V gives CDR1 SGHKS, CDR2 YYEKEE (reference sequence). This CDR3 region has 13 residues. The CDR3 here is CASTIPTNYGYTF. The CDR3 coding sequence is TGTGCCAGCACAATCCCAACAAACTATGGCTACACCTTC.

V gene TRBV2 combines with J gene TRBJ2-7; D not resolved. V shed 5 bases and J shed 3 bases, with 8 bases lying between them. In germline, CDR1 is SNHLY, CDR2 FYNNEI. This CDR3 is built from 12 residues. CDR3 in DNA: TGTGCCAGCAGTCCTACGGGCTACGAGCAGTACTTC. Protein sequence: CASSPTGYEQYF.

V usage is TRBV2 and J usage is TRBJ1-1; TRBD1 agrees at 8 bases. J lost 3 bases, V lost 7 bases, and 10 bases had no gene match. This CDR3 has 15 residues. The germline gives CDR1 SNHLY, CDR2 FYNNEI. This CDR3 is CASMGQVWNDTEAFF. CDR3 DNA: TGTGCCAGCATGGGACAGGTGTGGAATGACACTGAAGCTTTCTTT.

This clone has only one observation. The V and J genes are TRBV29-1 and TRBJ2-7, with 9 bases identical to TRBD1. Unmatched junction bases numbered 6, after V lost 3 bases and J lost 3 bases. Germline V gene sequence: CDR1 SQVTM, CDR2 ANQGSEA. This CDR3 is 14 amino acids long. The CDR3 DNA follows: TGCAGCGTTGAGGGGACAGGGACCTACTACGAGCAGTACTTC. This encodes CSVEGTGTYYEQYF.

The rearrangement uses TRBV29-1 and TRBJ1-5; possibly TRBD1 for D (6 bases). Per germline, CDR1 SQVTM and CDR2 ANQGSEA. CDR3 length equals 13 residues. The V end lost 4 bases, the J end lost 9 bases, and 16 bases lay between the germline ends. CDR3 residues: CSVAGGEGGPQHF. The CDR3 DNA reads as TGCAGCGTTGCTGGGGGGGAGGGGGGGCCCCAGCATTTT.

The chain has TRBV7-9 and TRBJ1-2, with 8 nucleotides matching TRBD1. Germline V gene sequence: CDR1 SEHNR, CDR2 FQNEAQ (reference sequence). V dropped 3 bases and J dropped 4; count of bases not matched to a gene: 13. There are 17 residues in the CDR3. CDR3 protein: CASSFPRLDRGGYGYTF. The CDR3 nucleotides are TGTGCCAGCAGCTTCCCTAGGCTCGACAGGGGCGGCTATGGCTACACCTTC.

CDR3 bases: TGTGCCAGTAGTATAATGTCAGGGGGCGATACGCAGTATTTT. Protein product: CASSIMSGGDTQYF. The V call is TRBV19, the J call TRBJ2-3, with TRBD1 identical over 8 bases. This CDR3 is built from 14 residues. V was pared by 2 bases and J by 6 bases, with 4 bases of the junction left unmatched. CDR1 is LNHDA and CDR2 is SQIVND in the germline V gene (reference sequence).

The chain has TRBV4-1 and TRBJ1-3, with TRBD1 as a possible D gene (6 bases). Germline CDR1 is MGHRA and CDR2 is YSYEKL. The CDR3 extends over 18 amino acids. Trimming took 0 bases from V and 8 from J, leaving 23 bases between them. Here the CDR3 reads CASSQDRDTGWRLDTIYF. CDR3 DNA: TGCGCCAGCAGCCAAGATAGGGACACAGGATGGAGGCTGGACACCATATATTTT.

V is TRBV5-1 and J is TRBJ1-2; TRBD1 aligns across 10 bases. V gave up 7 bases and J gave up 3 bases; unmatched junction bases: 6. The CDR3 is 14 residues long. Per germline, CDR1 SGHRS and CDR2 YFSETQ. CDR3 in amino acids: CASRTGTGDYGYTF. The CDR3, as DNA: TGCGCCAGCCGAACCGGGACAGGGGACTATGGCTACACCTTC.

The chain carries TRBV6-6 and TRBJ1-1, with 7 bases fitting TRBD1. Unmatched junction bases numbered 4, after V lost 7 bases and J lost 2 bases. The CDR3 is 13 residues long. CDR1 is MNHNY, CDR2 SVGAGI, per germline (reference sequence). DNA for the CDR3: TGTGCCAGCAAAACAGGGGCTAACACTGAAGCTTTCTTT. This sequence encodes CASKTGANTEAFF.